The rows below give T cell receptor beta chains drawn from one sample of a study of identical twins. TCRdb reprocessed the 5' RACE reads with MiXCR, giving one entry per CDR3 protein. Here the sample spans hundreds of thousands of distinct CDR3 sequences, 15% to 20% being singletons. The same sample was also used in a study of T cells expressing NK-cell markers.

Input material: PBMCs. Source of these receptors: a woman between 18 and 30 years old in good health. Each CDR3 is given with its conserved first and last residue. D genes are given only for firm matches. Clone size is stated in some rows and not others, as once, few, many or a class when expanded.

NA | NA | TRBJ2-5 | TRBV12-3/TRBV12-4 | CASSPLGGVPAQYF | TGTGCCAGCAGCCCATTGGGGGGCGTGCCGGCCCAGTACTTC
few | NA | TRBJ2-5 | TRBV20-1 | CSASASYQETQYF | TGCAGTGCTAGTGCCAGCTACCAAGAGACCCAGTACTTC
few | NA | TRBJ1-1 | TRBV13 | CASNKNTEAFF | TGTGCCAGCAACAAGAACACTGAAGCTTTCTTT
NA | NA | TRBJ2-4 | TRBV2 | CASSVAEWDIQYF | TGTGCCAGCAGTGTAGCCGAGTGGGACATTCAGTACTTC
many | TRBD1 | TRBJ2-3 | TRBV12-3/TRBV12-4 | CASSGDGQGSMPTDTQYF | TGTGCCAGTTCCGGGGACGGACAGGGGTCGATGCCCACAGATACGCAGTATTTT
few | NA | TRBJ1-2 | TRBV12-3/TRBV12-4 | CASSLGIRGTGGYTF | TGTGCCAGCAGTTTAGGCATCAGGGGTACTGGGGGCTACACCTTC
NA | NA | TRBJ2-1 | TRBV6-5 | CASSYDRDFEQFF | TGTGCCAGCAGTTACGACAGAGACTTTGAGCAGTTCTTC
NA | NA | TRBJ1-2 | TRBV20-1 | CSASSHISYFGDGYTF | TGCAGTGCTAGTTCCCATATATCCTACTTCGGGGATGGCTACACCTTC
NA | TRBD2 | TRBJ2-1 | TRBV9 | CASSVDGLAGGNEQFF | TGTGCCAGCAGCGTAGATGGACTAGCGGGAGGTAATGAGCAGTTCTTC
NA | TRBD2 | TRBJ2-1 | TRBV7-3 | CASSLMSSSGSFYSSYNEQFF | TGTGCCAGCAGCTTAATGTCCTCTAGCGGGAGTTTCTATAGCTCCTACAATGAGCAGTTCTTC
NA | NA | TRBJ1-2 | TRBV12-3/TRBV12-4 | CASSFEYYGYTF | TGTGCCAGCAGTTTTGAGTACTATGGCTACACCTTC
few | NA | TRBJ2-1 | TRBV5-6 | CASVFGVGSNEQFF | TGTGCCAGCGTCTTCGGGGTAGGGAGCAATGAGCAGTTCTTC
few | TRBD1 | TRBJ1-1 | TRBV12-3/TRBV12-4 | CASSFRGQAPNTEAFF | TGTGCCAGCAGTTTCAGAGGACAGGCGCCGAACACTGAAGCTTTCTTT
few | TRBD1 | TRBJ2-7 | TRBV20-1 | CSAYPRDRGLGEQYF | TGCAGTGCTTACCCCCGGGACAGGGGTCTAGGTGAGCAGTACTTC
few | NA | TRBJ2-7 | TRBV9 | CASSPSQYGAYEQYF | TGTGCCAGCAGCCCATCACAATACGGGGCCTACGAGCAGTACTTC
once | TRBD2 | TRBJ2-1 | TRBV4-2 | CASSPTPGLAGGEQFF | TGTGCCAGCAGCCCTACACCGGGACTAGCGGGGGGCGAGCAGTTCTTC
few | NA | TRBJ2-7 | TRBV7-2 | CASSSLRARSMEQYF | TGTGCCAGCAGCTCGCTACGGGCACGTAGTATGGAGCAGTACTTC
NA | NA | TRBJ2-7 | TRBV12-3/TRBV12-4 | CASSFSVGTASYEQYF | TGTGCCAGCAGTTTCTCTGTCGGGACTGCATCCTACGAGCAGTACTTC
NA | NA | TRBJ2-5 | TRBV9 | CASSLTPAAEETQYF | TGTGCCAGCAGTCTGACCCCAGCAGCTGAAGAGACCCAGTACTTC
NA | NA | TRBJ2-1 | TRBV12-3/TRBV12-4 | CASSFLGYVNEQFF | TGTGCCAGCAGTTTCCTGGGGTACGTCAATGAGCAGTTCTTC